This record covers a single TCR beta chain. The data belong to a study of blood T cell repertoires in COVID-19. This table comes from immunoSEQ multiplex PCR, and its TCRdb copy is limited to in-frame clones, with some not included. The sample has about 410,000 clones, 86% seen once. Germline lookup yields CDR1 MNHEY and CDR2 SVGAGI. There are 16 residues in the CDR3. V lost 2 bases, J lost 3 bases, and 1 base stayed unmatched. The V and J genes are TRBV6-5 and TRBJ2-2; 12 bases map to TRBD1. The sequenced material came from peripheral blood. The TCR originated in a woman younger than 45 with active or convalescent COVID-19. CDR3: CASSYGTGGHTGELFF. Written as DNA, the CDR3 is TGTGCCAGCAGTTACGGGACAGGGGGCCACACCGGGGAGCTGTTTTTT.